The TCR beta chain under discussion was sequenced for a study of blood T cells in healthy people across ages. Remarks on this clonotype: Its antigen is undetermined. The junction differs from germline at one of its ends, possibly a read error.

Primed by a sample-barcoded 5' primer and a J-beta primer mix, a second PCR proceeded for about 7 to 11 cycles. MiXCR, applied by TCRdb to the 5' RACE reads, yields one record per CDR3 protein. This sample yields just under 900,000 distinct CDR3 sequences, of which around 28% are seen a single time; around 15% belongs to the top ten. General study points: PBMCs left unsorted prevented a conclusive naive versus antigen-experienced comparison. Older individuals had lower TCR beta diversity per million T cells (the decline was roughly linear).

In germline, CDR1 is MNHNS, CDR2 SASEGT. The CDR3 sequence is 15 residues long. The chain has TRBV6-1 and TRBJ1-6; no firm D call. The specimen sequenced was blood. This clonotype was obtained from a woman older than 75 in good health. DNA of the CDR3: TGTGCCAGCAGTGAAGCCCGGATCTATAATTCATCCCTCCACTTT. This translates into CASSEARIYNSSLHF.